Below are 23 T cell receptor beta chains sequenced from a single sample in a study of T cell responses to AZD1222 COVID-19 vaccine. Libraries were prepared by immunoSEQ multiplex PCR; TCRdb keeps only in-frame clonotypes and omits some of them. The table includes about 120,000 clones, over 70% detected once. Sequenced here: peripheral blood, sampled on day 0 of AZD1222 vaccination. The receptors stem from an adult in good health.

The rearrangement joins TRBV11-2 to TRBJ2-5; tentatively, D is TRBD1 (6 bases). The CDR3 extends over 15 amino acids. In germline, CDR1 is SGHAT, CDR2 FQNNGV. The V and J ends lost 4 bases and 0 bases respectively, with 12 bases between them. CDR3 bases: TGTGCCAGCAGCTCCACGACAGGAGACCAAGAGACCCAGTACTTC. It translates to CASSSTTGDQETQYF.

The J gene is TRBJ1-2, the V gene TRBV7-2; possible D gene TRBD1, 5 bases. The CDR3 consists of 13 residues. V lost 5 bases and J lost 4, with 11 bases in between. The germline V gene has CDR1 SGHTA and CDR2 FQGNSA. As DNA, the CDR3 is TGTGCCAGCAGCCGACGGGACGGCTATGGCTACACCTTC. Translated, it gives CASSRRDGYGYTF.

Concerning this clone: This sample also contains other DNA sequences that code for the same CDR3. This sequence joins TRBV2 and TRBJ1-2; D is unclear. V was cut by 5 bases and J by 1 base, with 8 bases left in between. In germline, CDR1 is SNHLY, CDR2 FYNNEI. The CDR3 is made up of 13 amino acids. The DNA for the CDR3 is TGTGCCAGCAGTCGGGATATTAACTATGGCTACACCTTC. It is translated as CASSRDINYGYTF.

This sequence joins TRBV19 and TRBJ2-3, with D uncertain. CDR1 is LNHDA, CDR2 SQIVND, per germline (reference sequence). The CDR3 is 13 residues long. Trimming pared 5 bases from V and 0 bases from J, leaving 6 bases between. CDR3 nucleotide sequence: TGTGCCAGTAGTCAAGACAGCACAGATACGCAGTATTTT. It yields the protein CASSQDSTDTQYF.

The V and J genes are TRBV5-7 and TRBJ1-2, with 7 bases lining up with TRBD1. TRBV5-7 is annotated as an ORF whose role is uncertain. J was trimmed by 3 bases and V by 4 bases; bases with no gene match: 9. The CDR3 covers 15 residues. CDR3 bases: TGTGCCAGCAGCCCCCGGGACAGAGACTACTATGGCTACACCTTC. This encodes CASSPRDRDYYGYTF.

This clone was found a few times. This chain uses TRBV5-6 with TRBJ1-3; D call uncertain. Germline CDR1 is SGHDT and CDR2 is YYEEEE. There are 15 residues in the CDR3. Trimming cost V 3 bases and J 0 bases, with 10 bases left between them. CDR3 in DNA: TGTGCCAGCAGCTCTACGATTTCCTCTGGAAACACCATATATTTT. Its translation is CASSSTISSGNTIYF.

V is TRBV19 and J is TRBJ2-6; the match to TRBD1 covers 10 bases. The germline V gene has CDR1 LNHDA and CDR2 SQIVND (reference sequence). V lost 5 bases and J lost 0; bases outside the gene matches: 4. This CDR3 spans 17 amino acids. CDR3 coding DNA: TGTGCCAGTAGTCCCCGGACAGGGGGCTCTGGGGCCAACGTCCTGACTTTC. It is translated as CASSPRTGGSGANVLTF.

The chain combines TRBV5-5 with TRBJ2-1; 11 bases agree with TRBD2. The V gene's germline CDR1 is SGHKS and CDR2 YYEKEE (reference sequence). CDR3 length: 16 amino acids. V shed 4 bases and J 8 bases; nucleotides not matched to a gene: 11. This CDR3 is CASSHRLAGSGDEQFF. CDR3 DNA sequence: TGTGCCAGCAGCCATCGACTAGCGGGGTCTGGGGATGAGCAGTTCTTC.

V gene TRBV7-9 combines with J gene TRBJ2-1; 11 bases agree with TRBD2. The CDR3 has 15 residues. CDR1 is SEHNR, CDR2 FQNEAQ, per germline (reference sequence). V trimming: 5 bases; J trimming: 7 bases; junction bases outside the gene matches: 7. The CDR3 loop reads CASSTMGLAVNEQFF. The CDR3 DNA reads TGTGCCAGCAGCACAATGGGACTAGCGGTAAATGAGCAGTTCTTC.

The V call is TRBV7-2, the J call TRBJ2-1; D gene ambiguous. Trimming removed 1 base from V and 9 bases from J, with 13 bases in between. Per germline, CDR1 SGHTA and CDR2 FQGNSA. The CDR3 sequence is 14 residues long. In nucleotides, the CDR3 is TGTGCCAGCAGCTTAGGAATCGGAGAGATTGAGCAGTTCTTC. Protein: CASSLGIGEIEQFF.

The chain is built from TRBV6-4 and TRBJ1-5; 7 bases line up with TRBD1. The CDR3 is 18 residues long. The junction had 11 bases not matched to a gene; V was cut back by 3 bases and J by 0 bases. Per germline, CDR1 MRHNA and CDR2 SNTAGT. The CDR3 coding sequence is TGTGCCAGCAGTGAATCTTCCTGGGACAGACTTAGCAATCAGCCCCAGCATTTT. This encodes CASSESSWDRLSNQPQHF.

This clone was found once. This chain links TRBV11-2 with TRBJ2-7; a weak D match, TRBD1 (6 bases). Trimming pared 1 base from V and 3 bases from J, leaving 7 bases between. The length of the CDR3 is 13 residues. Germline assignment: CDR1 SGHAT and CDR2 FQNNGV. CDR3 bases: TGTGCCAGCAGCTTAGGACAGGACTACGAGCAGTACTTC. It specifies CASSLGQDYEQYF.

The V call is TRBV6-4, the J call TRBJ2-2, with TRBD2 matching over 7 bases. Germline assignment: CDR1 MRHNA and CDR2 SNTAGT. The CDR3 runs 15 residues. The J segment lost 0 bases and the V segment lost 5 bases, leaving 3 bases of the junction unmatched. The CDR3 sequence: CASSSGNPNTGELFF. In DNA, the CDR3 is TGTGCCAGCAGTAGCGGGAACCCGAACACCGGGGAGCTGTTTTTT.

The V and J genes are TRBV10-3 and TRBJ2-6, with TRBD2 matching 13 bases. V lost 5 bases to trimming and J lost 0 bases; unmatched junction nucleotides: 10. The CDR3 covers 20 residues. Per the germline V gene, CDR1 is ENHRY and CDR2 is SYGVKD. CDR3 bases: TGTGCCATCAGTTTCCCGGGACTAGCGGGATCCTCCTCTGGGGCCAACGTCCTGACTTTC. Translated, it gives CAISFPGLAGSSSGANVLTF.

The chain employs TRBV4-1 and TRBJ2-3; D may correspond to TRBD1 or TRBD2 (5 bases each). The ends were cut back, 5 bases at V and 4 bases at J, with 25 bases in the middle. The germline V gene has CDR1 MGHRA and CDR2 YSYEKL. This CDR3 contains 18 residues. The CDR3 loop is CASSGGPGTPSKADTQYF. The DNA for the CDR3 is TGCGCCAGCAGCGGGGGACCGGGGACCCCGTCTAAAGCAGATACGCAGTATTTT.

V is TRBV27 and J is TRBJ2-7; D is uncertain. This CDR3 is built from 13 residues. V was clipped by 2 bases and J by 2 bases, with 7 bases between them. Germline loops: CDR1 MNHEY, CDR2 SMNVEV (reference sequence). The CDR3 spells CASSLDPTYEQYF. CDR3 nucleotides: TGTGCCAGCAGTTTAGATCCGACCTACGAGCAGTACTTC.

There are many counts of this clone. The DNA for the CDR3 is TGTGCCAGCAGTGACTCGAACGAGAACACCGGGGAGCTGTTTTTT. It specifies CASSDSNENTGELFF. V and J are TRBV6-4 and TRBJ2-2; no firm D call. V was trimmed by 0 bases and J by 1 base, leaving 6 bases between them. Germline V CDR1 and CDR2: MRHNA, SNTAGT. The length of the CDR3 is 15 residues.

In its sample, this clone was seen once. The chain carries TRBV6-5 and TRBJ2-3; 10 bases agree with TRBD2. The germline CDR1 and CDR2 sequences are MNHEY and SVGAGI. With 6 bases clipped from V and 5 bases from J, the junction kept 8 bases outside the gene matches. CDR3 length equals 15 residues. The CDR3 coding sequence is TGTGCCAGCAGCTACGGGACTAGCGATCAAGATACGCAGTATTTT. It specifies CASSYGTSDQDTQYF.

This clone has a single count. The chain joins TRBV6-5 to TRBJ2-5, with 8 bases that match TRBD1. Trimming took 4 bases from V and 2 from J; bases not matched to a gene: 6. The germline V gene has CDR1 MNHEY and CDR2 SVGAGI. The CDR3 contains 15 residues. The CDR3 nucleotides read TGTGCCAGCAGTTCACAGAACAGGGGGCAAGAGACCCAGTACTTC. Translation: CASSSQNRGQETQYF.

This sequence joins TRBV12-3 or TRBV12-4 and TRBJ1-6; no firm D call. Between the trimmed V and J ends, which lost 7 bases and 8 bases, there was a span of 12 bases. This CDR3 is 13 amino acids long. The CDR3 coding sequence is TGTGCCAGCACCCATCTCCAAGATTCACCCCTCCACTTT. Its protein product is CASTHLQDSPLHF.

A word on this clone: The junction differs from germline at one of its ends, possibly a read error. J is TRBJ2-7 and V is TRBV18, with D uncertain. Germline CDR1 reads KGHSH; CDR2 reads LQKENI. This CDR3 has 12 residues. The CDR3 region has the DNA TGTGCCAGCTCAACACCGGCCTACGAGCAGTACTTC. It is translated as CASSTPAYEQYF.

The chain combines TRBV5-1 with TRBJ2-3; 8 bases align to TRBD2. V lost 4 bases, J lost 3 bases, and 7 bases stayed unmatched. The germline gives CDR1 SGHRS, CDR2 YFSETQ. The CDR3 length is 15 residues. Here the CDR3 reads CASSRPSGRTDTQYF. CDR3 coding DNA: TGCGCCAGCAGCCGCCCCAGCGGGAGAACAGATACGCAGTATTTT.

CDR3 residues: CSASGDLNYGYTF. The CDR3 DNA is TGCAGTGCTAGTGGGGACCTCAACTATGGCTACACCTTC. The gene calls are TRBV20-1 and TRBJ1-2; D is perhaps TRBD1 (5 bases). V shed 3 bases and J shed 2 bases, with 10 bases lying between them. The CDR3 consists of 13 residues. Per germline, CDR1 DFQATT and CDR2 SNEGSKA (reference sequence).